The sequence of this T cell receptor (beta chain) was determined in a study of cytomegalovirus exposure and HLA in healthy donors. The CDR3 is 15 residues long. Per germline, CDR1 SGHDT and CDR2 YYEEEE. V lost 4 bases, J lost 6 bases, and 10 bases stayed unmatched. It was with 60 Vbeta and 13 Jbeta primers that the PCR ran. TCRdb's table, derived via immunoSEQ multiplex PCR, lists solely in-frame clones and lacks some. The sample consists of 200,000 to 250,000 clones, approximately 80% of them appearing once. Sequencing input: PBMCs. This receptor was identified in a girl aged 5 to 17 in good health and CMV-seronegative. The rearrangement uses TRBV5-6 and TRBJ2-7, with 10 bases identical to TRBD1. The CDR3 protein is CASSATGQGFAEQYF. CDR3 coding DNA: TGTGCCAGCAGCGCCACGGGACAGGGGTTTGCCGAGCAGTACTTC.